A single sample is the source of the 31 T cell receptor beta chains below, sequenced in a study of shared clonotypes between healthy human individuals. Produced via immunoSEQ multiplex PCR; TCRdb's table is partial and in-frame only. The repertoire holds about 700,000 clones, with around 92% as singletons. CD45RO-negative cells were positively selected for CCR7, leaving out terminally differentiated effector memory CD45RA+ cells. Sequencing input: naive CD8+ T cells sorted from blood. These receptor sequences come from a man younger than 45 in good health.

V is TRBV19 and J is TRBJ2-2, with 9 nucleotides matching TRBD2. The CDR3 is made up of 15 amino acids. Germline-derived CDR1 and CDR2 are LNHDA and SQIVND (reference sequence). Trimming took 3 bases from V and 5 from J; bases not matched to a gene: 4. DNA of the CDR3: TGTGCCAGTAGTATGAGCGGGAGGAAAACCGGGGAGCTGTTTTTT. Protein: CASSMSGRKTGELFF.

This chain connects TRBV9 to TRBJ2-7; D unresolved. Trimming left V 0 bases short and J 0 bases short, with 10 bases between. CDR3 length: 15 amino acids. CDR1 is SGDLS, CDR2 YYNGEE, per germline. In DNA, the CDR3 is TGTGCCAGCAGCGTAGAATCGTCAGCCTCCTACGAGCAGTACTTC. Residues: CASSVESSASYEQYF.

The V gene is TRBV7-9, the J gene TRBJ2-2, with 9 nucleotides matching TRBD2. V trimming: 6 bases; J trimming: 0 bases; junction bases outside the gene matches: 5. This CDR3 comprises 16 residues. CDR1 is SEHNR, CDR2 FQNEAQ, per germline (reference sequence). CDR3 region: CASSRLAGSNTGELFF. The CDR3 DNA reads TGTGCCAGCAGTCGGCTAGCGGGGTCGAACACCGGGGAGCTGTTTTTT.

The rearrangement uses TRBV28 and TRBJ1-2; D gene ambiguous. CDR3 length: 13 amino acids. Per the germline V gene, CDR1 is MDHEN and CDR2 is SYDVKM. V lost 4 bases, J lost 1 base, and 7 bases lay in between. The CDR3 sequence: CASSSGFNYGYTF. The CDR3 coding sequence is TGTGCCAGCAGTTCAGGATTTAACTATGGCTACACCTTC.

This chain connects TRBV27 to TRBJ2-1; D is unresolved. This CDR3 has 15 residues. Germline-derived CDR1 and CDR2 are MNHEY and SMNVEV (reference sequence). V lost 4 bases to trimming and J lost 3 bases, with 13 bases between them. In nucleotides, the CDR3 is TGTGCCAGCAGTTATCCCCCTCCTTACTACAATGAGCAGTTCTTC. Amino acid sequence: CASSYPPPYYNEQFF.

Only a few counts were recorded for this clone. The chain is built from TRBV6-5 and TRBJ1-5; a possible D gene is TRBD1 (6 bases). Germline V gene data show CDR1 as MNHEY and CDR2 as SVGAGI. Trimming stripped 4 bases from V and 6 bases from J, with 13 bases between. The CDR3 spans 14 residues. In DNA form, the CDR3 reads TGTGCCAGCAGTTCAGGGGTTCGGGGTCAGCCCCAGCATTTT. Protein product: CASSSGVRGQPQHF.

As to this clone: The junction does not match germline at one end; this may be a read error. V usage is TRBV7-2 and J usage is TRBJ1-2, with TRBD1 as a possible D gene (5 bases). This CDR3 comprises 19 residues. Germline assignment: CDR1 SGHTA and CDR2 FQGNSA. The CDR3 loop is CASSLDARDYRDLNYGHTF. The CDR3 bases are TGTGCCAGCAGCTTAGATGCCCGTGATTATCGGGACTTAAACTATGGCCACACCTTC.

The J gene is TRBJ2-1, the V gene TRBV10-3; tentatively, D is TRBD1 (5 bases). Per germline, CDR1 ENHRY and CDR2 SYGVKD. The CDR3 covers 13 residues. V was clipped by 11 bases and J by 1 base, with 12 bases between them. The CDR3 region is CAVSGNSYNEQFF. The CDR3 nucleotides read TGTGCCGTCTCAGGGAATTCCTACAATGAGCAGTTCTTC.

CDR3 in DNA: TGTGCCAGCAGCTTTCTGGCAGGGATGGGGGGCGAGCAGTACTTC. This gives the protein CASSFLAGMGGEQYF. The gene calls are TRBV11-2 and TRBJ2-7, with a possible D match to TRBD2 (6 bases). Germline assignment: CDR1 SGHAT and CDR2 FQNNGV. The V gene lost 3 bases and the J gene lost 6 bases, with 18 bases spanning the gap. The CDR3 spans 15 residues.

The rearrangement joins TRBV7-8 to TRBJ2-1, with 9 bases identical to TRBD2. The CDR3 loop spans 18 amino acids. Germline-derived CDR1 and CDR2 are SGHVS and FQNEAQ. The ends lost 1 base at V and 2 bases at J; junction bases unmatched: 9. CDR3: CASSLVGFAGGAYNEQFF. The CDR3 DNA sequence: TGTGCCAGCAGCTTAGTTGGGTTCGCGGGAGGGGCCTACAATGAGCAGTTCTTC.

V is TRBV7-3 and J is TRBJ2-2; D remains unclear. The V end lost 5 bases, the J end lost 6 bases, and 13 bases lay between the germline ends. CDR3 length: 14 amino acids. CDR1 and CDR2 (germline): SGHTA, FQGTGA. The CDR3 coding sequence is TGTGCCAGCAGCCCAGTCCTAGTTGCCGGGGAGCTGTTTTTT. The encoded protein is CASSPVLVAGELFF.

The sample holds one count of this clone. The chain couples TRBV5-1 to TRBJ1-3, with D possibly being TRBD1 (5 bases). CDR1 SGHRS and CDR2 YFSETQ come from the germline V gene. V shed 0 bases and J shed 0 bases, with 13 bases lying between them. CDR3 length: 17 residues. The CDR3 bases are TGCGCCAGCAGCTTGGCGGGACCCTTGAGCTCTGGAAACACCATATATTTT. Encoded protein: CASSLAGPLSSGNTIYF.

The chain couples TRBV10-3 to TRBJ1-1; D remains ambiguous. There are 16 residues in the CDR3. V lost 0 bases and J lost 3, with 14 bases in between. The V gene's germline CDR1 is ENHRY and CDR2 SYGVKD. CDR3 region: CAISESSGSVDTEAFF. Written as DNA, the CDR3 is TGTGCCATCAGTGAGTCTTCCGGGTCGGTCGACACTGAAGCTTTCTTT.

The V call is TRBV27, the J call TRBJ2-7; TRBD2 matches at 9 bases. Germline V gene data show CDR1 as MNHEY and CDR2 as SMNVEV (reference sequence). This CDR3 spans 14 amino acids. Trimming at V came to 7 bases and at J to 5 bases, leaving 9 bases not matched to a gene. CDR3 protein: CASTSAGGPDEQYF. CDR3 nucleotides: TGTGCCAGCACCTCGGCGGGAGGGCCAGACGAGCAGTACTTC.

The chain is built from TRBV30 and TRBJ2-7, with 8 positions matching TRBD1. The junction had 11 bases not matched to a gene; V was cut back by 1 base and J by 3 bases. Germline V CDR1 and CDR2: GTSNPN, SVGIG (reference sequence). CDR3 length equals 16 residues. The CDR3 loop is CAWSEGAGGLGYEQYF. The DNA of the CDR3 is TGTGCCTGGAGTGAGGGCGCAGGGGGCCTAGGCTACGAGCAGTACTTC.

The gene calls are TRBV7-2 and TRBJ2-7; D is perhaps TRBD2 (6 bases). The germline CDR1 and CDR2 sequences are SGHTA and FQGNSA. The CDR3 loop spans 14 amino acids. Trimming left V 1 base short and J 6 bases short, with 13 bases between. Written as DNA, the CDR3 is TGTGCCAGCAGCTTAGAGTCGGATAGCGGCGAGCAGTACTTC. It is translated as CASSLESDSGEQYF.

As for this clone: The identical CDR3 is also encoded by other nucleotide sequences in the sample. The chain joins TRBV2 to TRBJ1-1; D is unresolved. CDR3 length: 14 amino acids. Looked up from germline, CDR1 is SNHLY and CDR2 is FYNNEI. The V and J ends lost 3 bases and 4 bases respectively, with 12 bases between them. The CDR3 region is CASSEEGGVTEAFF. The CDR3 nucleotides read TGTGCCAGCAGTGAGGAGGGTGGGGTCACTGAAGCTTTCTTT. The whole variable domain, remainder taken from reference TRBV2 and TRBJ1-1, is EPEVTQTPSHQVTQMGQEVILRCVPISNHLYFYWYRQILGQKVEFLVSFYNNEISEKSEIFDDQFSVERPDGSNFTLKIRSTKLEDSAMYFCASSEEGGVTEAFFGQGTRLTVV.

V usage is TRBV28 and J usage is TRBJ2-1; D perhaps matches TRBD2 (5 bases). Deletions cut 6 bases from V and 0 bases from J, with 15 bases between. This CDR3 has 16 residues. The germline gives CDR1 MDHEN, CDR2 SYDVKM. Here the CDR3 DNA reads TGTGCCAGCAGGCCATCTCTAGCAGACTCCTACAATGAGCAGTTCTTC. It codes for CASRPSLADSYNEQFF.

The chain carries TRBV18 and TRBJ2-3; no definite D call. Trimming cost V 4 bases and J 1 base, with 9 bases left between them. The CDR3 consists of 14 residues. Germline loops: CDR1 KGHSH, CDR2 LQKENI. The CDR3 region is CASSLGRGTDTQYF. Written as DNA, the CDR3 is TGTGCCAGCTCACTTGGACGCGGCACAGATACGCAGTATTTT.

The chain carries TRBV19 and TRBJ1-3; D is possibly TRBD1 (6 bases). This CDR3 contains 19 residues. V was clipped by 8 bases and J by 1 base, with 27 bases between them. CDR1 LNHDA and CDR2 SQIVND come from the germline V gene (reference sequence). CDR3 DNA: TGTGCCAGTGCCCTCGGTGCGGCTCTAGGGGGGTCGTCTGGAAACACCATATATTTT. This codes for CASALGAALGGSSGNTIYF.

This CDR3 reads CASRPWQDNEQYF. The CDR3 nucleotides read TGTGCCAGCAGACCCTGGCAGGATAACGAGCAGTACTTC. J is TRBJ2-7 and V is TRBV25-1; no firm D call. The CDR3 is 13 amino acids. Trimming stripped 6 bases from V and 5 bases from J, with 14 bases between. CDR1 and CDR2 (germline): MGHDK, SYGVNS.

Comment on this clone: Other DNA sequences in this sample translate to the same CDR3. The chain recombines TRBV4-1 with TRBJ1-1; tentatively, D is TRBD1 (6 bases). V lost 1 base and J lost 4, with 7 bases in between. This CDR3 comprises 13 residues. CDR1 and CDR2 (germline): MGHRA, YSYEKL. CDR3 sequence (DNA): TGCGCCAGCAGCCAAGTAGGGGGCACTGAAGCTTTCTTT. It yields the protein CASSQVGGTEAFF.

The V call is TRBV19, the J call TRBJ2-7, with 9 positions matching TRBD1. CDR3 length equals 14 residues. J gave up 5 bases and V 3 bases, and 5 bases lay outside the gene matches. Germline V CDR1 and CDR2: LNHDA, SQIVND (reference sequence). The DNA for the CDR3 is TGTGCCAGTAGTATCTTGGGACAGGGTGACGAGCAGTACTTC. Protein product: CASSILGQGDEQYF.

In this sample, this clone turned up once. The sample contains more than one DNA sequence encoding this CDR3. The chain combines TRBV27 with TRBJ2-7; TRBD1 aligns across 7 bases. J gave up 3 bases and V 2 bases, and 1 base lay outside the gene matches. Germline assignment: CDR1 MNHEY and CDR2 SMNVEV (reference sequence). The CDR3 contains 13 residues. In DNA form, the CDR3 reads TGTGCCAGCAGTTTAGGACAGGACTACGAGCAGTACTTC. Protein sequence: CASSLGQDYEQYF.

The CDR3 is CASSLYSGTSANNEQFF. DNA of the CDR3: TGTGCCAGCAGCTTATATTCTGGGACTAGCGCGAACAATGAGCAGTTCTTC. V usage is TRBV7-8 and J usage is TRBJ2-1; 10 nucleotides match TRBD2. Germline CDR1 is SGHVS and CDR2 is FQNEAQ. The CDR3 loop spans 17 amino acids. V lost 2 bases to trimming and J lost 5 bases; unmatched junction nucleotides: 9.

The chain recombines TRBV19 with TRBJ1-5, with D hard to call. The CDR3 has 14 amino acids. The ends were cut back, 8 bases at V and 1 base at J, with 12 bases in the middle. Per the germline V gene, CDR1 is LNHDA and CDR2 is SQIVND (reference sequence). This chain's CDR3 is CASSPHVSNQPQHF. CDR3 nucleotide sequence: TGTGCCAGTTCCCCCCACGTGAGCAATCAGCCCCAGCATTTT. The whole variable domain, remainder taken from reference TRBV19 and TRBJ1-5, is DGGITQSPKYLFRKEGQNVTLSCEQNLNHDAMYWYRQDPGQGLRLIYYSQIVNDFQKGDIAEGYSVSREKKESFPLTVTSAQKNPTAFYLCASSPHVSNQPQHFGDGTRLSIL.

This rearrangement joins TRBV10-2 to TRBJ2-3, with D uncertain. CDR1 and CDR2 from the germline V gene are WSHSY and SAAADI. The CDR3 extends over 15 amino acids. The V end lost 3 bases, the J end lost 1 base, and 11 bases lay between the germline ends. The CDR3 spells CASSDPGERTDTQYF. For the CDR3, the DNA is TGCGCCAGCAGTGACCCGGGTGAGCGCACAGATACGCAGTATTTT.

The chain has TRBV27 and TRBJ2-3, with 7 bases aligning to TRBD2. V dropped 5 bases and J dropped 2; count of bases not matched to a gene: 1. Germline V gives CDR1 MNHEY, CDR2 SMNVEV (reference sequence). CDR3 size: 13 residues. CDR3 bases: TGTGCCAGCAGTCTAGCGGACACAGATACGCAGTATTTT. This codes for CASSLADTDTQYF.

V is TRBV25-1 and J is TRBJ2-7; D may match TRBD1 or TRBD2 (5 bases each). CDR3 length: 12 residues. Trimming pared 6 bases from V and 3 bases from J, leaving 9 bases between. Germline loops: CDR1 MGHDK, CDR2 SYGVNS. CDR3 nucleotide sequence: TGTGCCAGCAGGGGGGATTACTACGAGCAGTACTTC. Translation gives CASRGDYYEQYF.

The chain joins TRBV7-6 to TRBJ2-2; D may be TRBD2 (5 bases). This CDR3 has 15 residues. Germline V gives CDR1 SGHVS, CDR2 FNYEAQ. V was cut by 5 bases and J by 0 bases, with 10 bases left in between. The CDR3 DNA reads TGTGCCAGCAGCCCAATGGAGGCGAACACCGGGGAGCTGTTTTTT. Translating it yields CASSPMEANTGELFF.

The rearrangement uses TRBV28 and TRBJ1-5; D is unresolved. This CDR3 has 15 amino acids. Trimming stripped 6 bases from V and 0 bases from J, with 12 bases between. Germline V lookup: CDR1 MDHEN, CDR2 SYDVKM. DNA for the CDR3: TGTGCCAGCAGGCCGACGGGGAATAGCAATCAGCCCCAGCATTTT. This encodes CASRPTGNSNQPQHF. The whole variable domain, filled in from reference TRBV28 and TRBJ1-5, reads DVKVTQSSRYLVKRTGEKVFLECVQDMDHENMFWYRQDPGLGLRLIYFSYDVKMKEKGDIPEGYSVSREKKERFSLILESASTNQTSMYLCASRPTGNSNQPQHFGDGTRLSIL.